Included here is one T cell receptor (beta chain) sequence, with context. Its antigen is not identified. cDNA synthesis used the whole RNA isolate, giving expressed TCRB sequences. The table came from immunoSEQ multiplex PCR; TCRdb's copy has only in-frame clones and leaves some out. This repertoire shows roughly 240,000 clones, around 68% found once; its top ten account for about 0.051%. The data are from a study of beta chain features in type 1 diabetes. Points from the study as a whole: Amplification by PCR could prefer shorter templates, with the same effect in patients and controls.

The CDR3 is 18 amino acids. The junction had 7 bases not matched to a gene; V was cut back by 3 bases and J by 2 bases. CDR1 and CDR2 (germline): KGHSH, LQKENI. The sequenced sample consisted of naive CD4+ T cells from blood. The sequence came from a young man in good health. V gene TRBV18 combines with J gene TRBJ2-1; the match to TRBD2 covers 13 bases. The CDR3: CASSPRTSGSTAYNEQFF. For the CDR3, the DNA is TGTGCCAGCTCACCCCGGACTAGCGGGAGTACGGCCTACAATGAGCAGTTCTTC.